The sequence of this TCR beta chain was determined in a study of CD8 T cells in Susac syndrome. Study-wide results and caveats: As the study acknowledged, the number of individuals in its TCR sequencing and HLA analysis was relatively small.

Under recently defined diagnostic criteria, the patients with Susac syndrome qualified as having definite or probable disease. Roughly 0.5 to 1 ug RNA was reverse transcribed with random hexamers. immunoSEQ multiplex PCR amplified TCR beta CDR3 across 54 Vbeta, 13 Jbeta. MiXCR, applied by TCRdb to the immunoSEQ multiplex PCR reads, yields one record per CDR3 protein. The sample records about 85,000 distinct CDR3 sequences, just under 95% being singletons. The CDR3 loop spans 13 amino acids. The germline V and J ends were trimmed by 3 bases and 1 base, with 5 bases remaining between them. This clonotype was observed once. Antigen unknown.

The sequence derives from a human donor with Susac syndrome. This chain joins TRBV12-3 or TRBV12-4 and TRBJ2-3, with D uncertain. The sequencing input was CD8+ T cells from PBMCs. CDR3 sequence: CASSLTGTDTQYF. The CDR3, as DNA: TGTGCCAGCAGTTTGACGGGCACAGATACGCAGTATTTT.